In its sample, the clone carrying this T cell receptor beta chain ranks as medium-sized. One entry per CDR3 protein, called by TCRdb with MiXCR from the 5' RACE reads. The profile shows 7,300 or so distinct CDR3 sequences, around 58% of them singletons. This record belongs to a study of T-cell memory formation after mild COVID-19. The CDR3 has 15 residues. Trimming removed 1 base from V and 4 bases from J; junction bases left unmatched: 4. Germline V lookup: CDR1 DFQATT, CDR2 SNEGSKA (reference sequence). The source material was PBMCs or a T cell subset sorted from them (not recorded which). The chain has TRBV20-1 and TRBJ2-1, with 10 bases aligning to TRBD2. The TCR originated in an adult who had mild COVID-19 (a few samples of this study predate the infection). Cell type and time point are not known. The CDR3 region is CSARVRAGGYNEQFF. DNA of the CDR3: TGCAGTGCTAGAGTACGAGCGGGGGGGTACAATGAGCAGTTCTTC.